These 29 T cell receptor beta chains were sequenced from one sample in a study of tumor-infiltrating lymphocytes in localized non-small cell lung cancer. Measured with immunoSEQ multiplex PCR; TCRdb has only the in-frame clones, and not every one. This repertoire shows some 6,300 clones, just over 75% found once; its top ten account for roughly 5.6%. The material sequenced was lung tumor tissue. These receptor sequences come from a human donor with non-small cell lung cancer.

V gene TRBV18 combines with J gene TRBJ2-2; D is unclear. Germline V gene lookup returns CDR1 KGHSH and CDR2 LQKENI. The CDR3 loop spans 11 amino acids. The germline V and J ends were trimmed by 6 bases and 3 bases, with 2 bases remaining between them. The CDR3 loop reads CASSDTGELFF. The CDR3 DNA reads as TGTGCCAGCTCCGACACCGGGGAGCTGTTTTTT.

The CDR3 is CASRGSGGGNSPLHF. The CDR3 coding sequence is TGTGCCAGCAGAGGATCCGGGGGAGGTAATTCACCCCTCCACTTT. V usage is TRBV6-1 and J usage is TRBJ1-6; D might be TRBD1 (5 bases). Germline V lookup: CDR1 MNHNS, CDR2 SASEGT. V lost 6 bases and J 6 bases, leaving 15 bases between the germline ends. The CDR3 is 15 residues long.

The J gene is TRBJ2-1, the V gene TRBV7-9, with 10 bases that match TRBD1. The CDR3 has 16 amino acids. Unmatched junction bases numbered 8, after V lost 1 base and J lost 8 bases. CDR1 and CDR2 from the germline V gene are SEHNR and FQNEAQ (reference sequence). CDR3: CASSLGMTGQGDEQFF. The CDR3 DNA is TGTGCCAGCAGCTTAGGAATGACAGGACAGGGGGATGAGCAGTTCTTC.

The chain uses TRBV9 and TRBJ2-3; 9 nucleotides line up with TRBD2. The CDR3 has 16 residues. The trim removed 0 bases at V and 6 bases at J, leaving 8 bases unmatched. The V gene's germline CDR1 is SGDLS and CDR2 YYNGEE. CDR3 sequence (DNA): TGTGCCAGCAGCGTAGATCTGCGGGGGGGAGGGGATACGCAGTATTTT. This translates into CASSVDLRGGGDTQYF.

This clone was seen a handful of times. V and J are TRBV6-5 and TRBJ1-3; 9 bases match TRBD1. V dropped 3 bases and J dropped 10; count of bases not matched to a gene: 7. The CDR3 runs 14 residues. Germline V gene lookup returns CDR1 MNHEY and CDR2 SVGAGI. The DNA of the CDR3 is TGTGCCAGCAGTTATGGGACAGGGTACCAAACCATATATTTT. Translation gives CASSYGTGYQTIYF.

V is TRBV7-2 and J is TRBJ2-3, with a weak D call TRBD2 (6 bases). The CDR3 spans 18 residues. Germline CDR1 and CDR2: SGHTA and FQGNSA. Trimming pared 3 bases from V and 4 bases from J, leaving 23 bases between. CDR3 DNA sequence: TGTGCCAGCAGCTTCTTAGGGTGGGACGGGAGAGGGGCAGATACGCAGTATTTT. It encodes CASSFLGWDGRGADTQYF.

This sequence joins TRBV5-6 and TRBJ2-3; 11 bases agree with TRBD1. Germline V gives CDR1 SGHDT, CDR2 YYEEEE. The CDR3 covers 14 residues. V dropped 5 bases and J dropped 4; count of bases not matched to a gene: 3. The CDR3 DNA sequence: TGTGCCAGCAGGGGGACAGGGGGAGCAGATACGCAGTATTTT. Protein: CASRGTGGADTQYF.

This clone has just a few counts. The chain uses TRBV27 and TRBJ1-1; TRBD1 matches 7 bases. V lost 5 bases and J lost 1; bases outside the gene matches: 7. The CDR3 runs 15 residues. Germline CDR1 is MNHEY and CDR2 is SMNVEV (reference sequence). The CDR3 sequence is CASSPQTGRNTEAFF. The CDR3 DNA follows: TGTGCCAGCAGTCCTCAGACAGGGCGGAACACTGAAGCTTTCTTT.

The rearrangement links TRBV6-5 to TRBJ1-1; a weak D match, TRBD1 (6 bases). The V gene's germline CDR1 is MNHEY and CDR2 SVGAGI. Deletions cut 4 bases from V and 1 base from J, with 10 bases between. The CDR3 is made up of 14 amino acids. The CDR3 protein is CASSFTGRNTEAFF. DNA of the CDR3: TGTGCCAGCAGTTTCACAGGGCGGAACACTGAAGCTTTCTTT.

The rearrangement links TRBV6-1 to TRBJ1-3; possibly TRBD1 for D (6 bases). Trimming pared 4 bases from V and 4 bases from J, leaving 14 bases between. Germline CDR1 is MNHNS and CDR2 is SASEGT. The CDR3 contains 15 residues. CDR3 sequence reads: CASSAPGQFGNTIYF. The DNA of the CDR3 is TGTGCCAGCAGTGCACCCGGACAGTTCGGAAACACCATATATTTT.

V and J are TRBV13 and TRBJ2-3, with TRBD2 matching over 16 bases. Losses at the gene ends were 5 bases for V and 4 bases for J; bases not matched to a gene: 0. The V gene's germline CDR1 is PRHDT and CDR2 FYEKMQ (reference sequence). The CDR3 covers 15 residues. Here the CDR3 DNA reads TGTGCCAGCAGCGGGACTAGCGGGGGGGCAGATACGCAGTATTTT. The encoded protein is CASSGTSGGADTQYF.

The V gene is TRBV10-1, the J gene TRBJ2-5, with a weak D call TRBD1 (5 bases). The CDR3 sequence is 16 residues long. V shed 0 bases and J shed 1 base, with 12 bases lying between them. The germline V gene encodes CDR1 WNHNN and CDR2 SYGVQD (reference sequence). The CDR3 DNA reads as TGCGCCAGCAGTGAGTCGAAGGGGAACGGCCAAGAGACCCAGTACTTC. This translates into CASSESKGNGQETQYF.

The CDR3, as DNA: TGTGCCAGCAGTTTATTGGACCCCACGTATGGCTACACCTTC. This codes for CASSLLDPTYGYTF. The chain combines TRBV28 with TRBJ1-2; D is unclear. Trimming took 1 base from V and 5 from J, leaving 11 bases between them. CDR1 is MDHEN and CDR2 is SYDVKM in the germline V gene. The CDR3 loop spans 14 amino acids.

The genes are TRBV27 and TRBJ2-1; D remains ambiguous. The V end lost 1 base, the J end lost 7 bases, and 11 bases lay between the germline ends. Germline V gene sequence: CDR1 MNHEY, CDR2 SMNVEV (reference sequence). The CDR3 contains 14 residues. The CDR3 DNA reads TGTGCCAGCAGTTTATGGACGGGTGAGAATGAGCAGTTCTTC. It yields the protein CASSLWTGENEQFF.

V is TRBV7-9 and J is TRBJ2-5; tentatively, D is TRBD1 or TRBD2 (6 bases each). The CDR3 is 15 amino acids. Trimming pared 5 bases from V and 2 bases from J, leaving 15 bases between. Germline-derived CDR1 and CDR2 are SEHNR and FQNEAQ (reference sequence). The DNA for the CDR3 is TGTGCCAGCAGCCCCACTGGGGGGCAGCAAGAGACCCAGTACTTC. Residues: CASSPTGGQQETQYF.

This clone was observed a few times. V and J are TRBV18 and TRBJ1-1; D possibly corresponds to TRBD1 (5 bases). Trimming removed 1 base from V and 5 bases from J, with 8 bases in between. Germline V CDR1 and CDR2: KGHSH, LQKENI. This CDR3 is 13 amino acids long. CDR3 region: CASSPRGETEAFF. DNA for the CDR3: TGTGCCAGCTCACCACGGGGGGAAACTGAAGCTTTCTTT. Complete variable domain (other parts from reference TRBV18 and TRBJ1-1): NAGVMQNPRHLVRRRGQEARLRCSPMKGHSHVYWYRQLPEEGLKFMVYLQKENIIDESGMPKERFSAEFPKEGPSILRIQQVVRGDSAAYFCASSPRGETEAFFGQGTRLTVV.

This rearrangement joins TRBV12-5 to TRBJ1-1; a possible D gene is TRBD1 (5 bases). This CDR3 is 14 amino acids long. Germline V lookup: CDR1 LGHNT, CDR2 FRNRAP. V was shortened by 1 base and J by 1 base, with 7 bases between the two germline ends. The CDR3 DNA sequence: TGTGCTAGTGGTTTGGACGGGGCGAACACTGAAGCTTTCTTT. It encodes CASGLDGANTEAFF.

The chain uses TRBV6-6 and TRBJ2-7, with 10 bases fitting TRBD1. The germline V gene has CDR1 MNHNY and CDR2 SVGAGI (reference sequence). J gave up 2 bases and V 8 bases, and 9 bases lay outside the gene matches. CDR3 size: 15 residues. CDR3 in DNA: TGTGCCAGCGGATCTCCGGGACAGGGGCCCTACGAGCAGTACTTC. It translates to CASGSPGQGPYEQYF.

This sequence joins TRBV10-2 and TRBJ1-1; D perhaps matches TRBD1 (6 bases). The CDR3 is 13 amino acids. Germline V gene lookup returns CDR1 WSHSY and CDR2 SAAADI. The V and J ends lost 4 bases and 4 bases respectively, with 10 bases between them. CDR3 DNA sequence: TGCGCCAGCAGTGGCAGGGGATCCACTGAAGCTTTCTTT. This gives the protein CASSGRGSTEAFF.

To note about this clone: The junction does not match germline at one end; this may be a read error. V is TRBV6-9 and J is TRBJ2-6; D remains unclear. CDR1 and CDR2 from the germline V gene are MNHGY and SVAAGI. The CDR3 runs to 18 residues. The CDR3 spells CASSCLLLTTKSGQRPDF. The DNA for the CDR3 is TGTGCCAGCAGTTGTCTCCTGCTTACGACAAAGTCGGGCCAACGTCCTGATTTC.

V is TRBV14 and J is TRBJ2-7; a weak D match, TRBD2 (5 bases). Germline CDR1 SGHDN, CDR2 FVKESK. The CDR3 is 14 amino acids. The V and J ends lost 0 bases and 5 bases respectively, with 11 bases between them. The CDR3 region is CASSQDSGSNEQYF. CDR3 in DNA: TGTGCCAGCAGCCAAGATTCGGGGTCCAACGAGCAGTACTTC.

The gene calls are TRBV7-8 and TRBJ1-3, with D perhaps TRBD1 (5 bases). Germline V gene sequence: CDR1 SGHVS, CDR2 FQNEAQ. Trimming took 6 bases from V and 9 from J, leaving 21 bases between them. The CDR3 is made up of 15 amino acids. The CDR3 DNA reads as TGTGCCAGCAGTACGCCCGGGACGGCGCTGGGCACCATATATTTT. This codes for CASSTPGTALGTIYF.

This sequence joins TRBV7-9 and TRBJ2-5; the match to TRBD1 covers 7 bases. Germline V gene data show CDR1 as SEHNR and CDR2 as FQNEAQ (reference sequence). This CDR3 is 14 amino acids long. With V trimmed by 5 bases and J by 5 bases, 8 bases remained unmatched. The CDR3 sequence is CASSLNRGRETQYF. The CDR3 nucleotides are TGTGCCAGCAGCCTAAATAGGGGGCGGGAGACCCAGTACTTC. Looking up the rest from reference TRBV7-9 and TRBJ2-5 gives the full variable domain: DTGVSQNPRHKITKRGQNVTFRCDPISEHNRLYWYRQTLGQGPEFLTYFQNEAQLEKSRLLSDRFSAERPKGSFSTLEIQRTEQGDSAMYLCASSLNRGRETQYFGPGTRLLVL.

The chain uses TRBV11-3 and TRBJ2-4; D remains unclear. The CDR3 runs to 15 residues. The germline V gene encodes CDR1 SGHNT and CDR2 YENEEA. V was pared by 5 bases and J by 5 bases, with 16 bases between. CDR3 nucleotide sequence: TGTGCCAGCAGCAAGGACCGGGCAAGAGAAAACATTCAGTACTTC. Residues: CASSKDRARENIQYF.

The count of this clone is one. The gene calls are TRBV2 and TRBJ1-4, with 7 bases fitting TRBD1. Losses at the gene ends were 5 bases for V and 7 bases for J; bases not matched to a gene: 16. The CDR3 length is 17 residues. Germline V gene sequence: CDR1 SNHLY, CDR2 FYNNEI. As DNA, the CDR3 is TGTGCCAGCAGTAGAATTCGAACAGGGGTTGGTGGTGAAAAACTGTTTTTT. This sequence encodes CASSRIRTGVGGEKLFF.

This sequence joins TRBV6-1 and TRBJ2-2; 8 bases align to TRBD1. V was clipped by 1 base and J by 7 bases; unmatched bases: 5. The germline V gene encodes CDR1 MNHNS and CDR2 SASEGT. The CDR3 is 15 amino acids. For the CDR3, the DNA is TGTGCCAGCAGTGAAGTCAGGGGGCAGGGCGGGGAGCTGTTTTTT. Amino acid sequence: CASSEVRGQGGELFF.

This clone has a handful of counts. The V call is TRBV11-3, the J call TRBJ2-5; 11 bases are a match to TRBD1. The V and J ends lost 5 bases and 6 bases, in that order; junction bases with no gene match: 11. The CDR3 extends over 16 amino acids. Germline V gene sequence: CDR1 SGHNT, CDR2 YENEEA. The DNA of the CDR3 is TGTGCCAGCAGCAGACTCCGAGGACAGGGGGCCCAGACCCAGTACTTC. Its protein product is CASSRLRGQGAQTQYF.

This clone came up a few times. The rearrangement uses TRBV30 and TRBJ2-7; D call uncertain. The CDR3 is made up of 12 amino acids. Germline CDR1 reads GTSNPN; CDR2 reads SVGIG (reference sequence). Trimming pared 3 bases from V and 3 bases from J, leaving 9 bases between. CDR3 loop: CAWSRMGYEQYF. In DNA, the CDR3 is TGTGCCTGGAGCCGTATGGGCTACGAGCAGTACTTC.

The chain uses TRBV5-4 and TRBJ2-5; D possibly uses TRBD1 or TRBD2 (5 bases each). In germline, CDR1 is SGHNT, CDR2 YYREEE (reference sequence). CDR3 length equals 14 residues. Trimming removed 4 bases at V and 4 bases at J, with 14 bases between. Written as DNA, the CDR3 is TGTGCCAGCAGCCCGTCGGGGCTAAGAGAGACCCAGTACTTC. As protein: CASSPSGLRETQYF.